The clone carrying this T cell receptor beta chain was picked up many times. Its antigen remains unidentified. This entry belongs to a study of T cells in Graves' hyperthyroidism and ophthalmopathy. What was amplified from RNA transcripts were TCR beta CDR3 regions. HTBI primers drove first-round RT-PCR of the TCR CDR3. A single record per CDR3 protein comes from TCRdb applying MiXCR to the multiplex PCR reads. The repertoire holds 90,000 to 120,000 distinct CDR3 sequences, with more than 15% as singletons. Broader study findings: A median about 6 months before onset, the model predicted ophthalmopathy.

The CDR3 contains 13 residues. Germline loops: CDR1 WSHSY, CDR2 SAAADI. V was cut by 3 bases and J by 6 bases, with 9 bases left in between. J is TRBJ2-1 and V is TRBV10-2; D perhaps matches TRBD2 (6 bases). The clonotype comes from a woman aged 50 to 60 with Graves' hyperthyroidism. Sequencing input: blood. Written as DNA, the CDR3 is TGCGCCAGCAGTGACGATAGCGGCAATGAGCAGTTCTTC. Translated, it gives CASSDDSGNEQFF.